This section outlines one TCR beta chain sequence together with its context. Each individual donor underwent a draw of roughly 10 milliliters of peripheral blood. Extraction yielded at least 6 micrograms of total RNA per sample. These data originate in a study of blood T cells in healthy people across ages. The use of a sample-barcoded 5' primer and a J-beta primer mix characterized a second PCR of roughly 7 to 11 cycles. Template switching added a 12-random-nucleotide identifier to every cDNA molecule. TCRdb re-called the 5' RACE reads through MiXCR, storing one row per CDR3 protein. The sample contains about 1.5 million distinct CDR3 sequences, about 40% of which appear only once. The CDR3 extends over 15 amino acids. Trimming left V 6 bases short and J 7 bases short, with 24 bases between. Germline loops: CDR1 SQVTM, CDR2 ANQGSEA.

This TCR derives from a woman aged 18-29 years in good health. Sequencing was done on a sample of blood. The chain combines TRBV29-1 with TRBJ1-1, with D unresolved. The CDR3 DNA reads as TGCAGCGTCGTTGACTTCAGGATCTTGGGTAGTGAAGCTTTCTTT. Translated, it gives CSVVDFRILGSEAFF.